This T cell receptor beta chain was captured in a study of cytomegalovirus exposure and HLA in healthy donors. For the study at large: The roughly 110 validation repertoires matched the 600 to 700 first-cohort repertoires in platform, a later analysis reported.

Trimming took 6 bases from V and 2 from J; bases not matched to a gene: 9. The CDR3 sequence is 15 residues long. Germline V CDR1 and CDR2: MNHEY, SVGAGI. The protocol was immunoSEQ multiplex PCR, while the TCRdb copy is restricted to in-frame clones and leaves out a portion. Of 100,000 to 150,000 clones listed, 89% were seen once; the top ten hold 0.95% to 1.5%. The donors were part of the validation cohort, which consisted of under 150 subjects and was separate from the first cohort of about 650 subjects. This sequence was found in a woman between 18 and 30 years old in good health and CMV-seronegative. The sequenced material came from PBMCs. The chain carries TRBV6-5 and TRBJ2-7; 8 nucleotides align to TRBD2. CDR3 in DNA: TGTGCCAGCAGCCGGATAGCGGGACCAACCTACGAGCAGTACTTC. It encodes CASSRIAGPTYEQYF.